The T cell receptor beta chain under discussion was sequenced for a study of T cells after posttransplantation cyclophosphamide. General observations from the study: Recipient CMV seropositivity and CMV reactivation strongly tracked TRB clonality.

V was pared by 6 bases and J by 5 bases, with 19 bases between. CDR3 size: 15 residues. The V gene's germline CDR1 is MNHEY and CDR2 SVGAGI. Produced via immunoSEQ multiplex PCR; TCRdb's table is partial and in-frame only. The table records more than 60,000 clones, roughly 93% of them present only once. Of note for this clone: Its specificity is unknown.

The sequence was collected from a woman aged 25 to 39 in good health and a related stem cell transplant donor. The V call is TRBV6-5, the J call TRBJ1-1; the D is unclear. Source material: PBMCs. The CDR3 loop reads CASSLAGRLGTEAFF. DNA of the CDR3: TGTGCCAGCAGCCTCGCCGGCAGACTGGGGACTGAAGCTTTCTTT.